These 9 T cell receptor beta chains originate from one sample sequenced in a study of vaccination effects on CD4 cells after COVID-19. Sequencing used immunoSEQ multiplex PCR; TCRdb keeps in-frame clones, though not all of them. Found here are 50,000 to 70,000 clones, approximately 72% of them singletons; the top ten hold roughly a quarter. Researchers isolated CD4+ T cells once around 11 days of culture had elapsed. For these receptors, no antigen is known. Sequencing was performed on CD4+ T cells from PBMCs cultured without peptide, taken before COVID-19 vaccination. These receptors came from a human donor who had a prior SARS-CoV-2 infection.

V usage is TRBV5-1 and J usage is TRBJ1-2, with 9 bases lining up with TRBD1. Germline CDR1 is SGHRS and CDR2 is YFSETQ. CDR3 length: 13 amino acids. The trim removed 3 bases at V and 3 bases at J, leaving 0 bases unmatched. As DNA, the CDR3 is TGCGCCAGCAGCTGGGACAGGGACTATGGCTACACCTTC. Its translation: CASSWDRDYGYTF.

The chain uses TRBV10-3 and TRBJ2-3; 7 bases agree with TRBD2. V was pared by 3 bases and J by 8 bases, with 8 bases of the junction left unmatched. The CDR3 consists of 14 residues. Germline V lookup: CDR1 ENHRY, CDR2 SYGVKD. The CDR3 sequence is CAISDLSGKATQYF. In nucleotides, the CDR3 is TGTGCCATCAGTGATCTGAGCGGGAAGGCTACGCAGTATTTT.

The genes are TRBV5-1 and TRBJ2-1, with D perhaps matching TRBD1 or TRBD2 (5 bases each). Looked up from germline, CDR1 is SGHRS and CDR2 is YFSETQ. V was clipped by 6 bases and J by 2 bases, with 9 bases between them. CDR3 length: 13 residues. The CDR3 DNA sequence: TGCGCCAGCACCAGGGACCCCTACAATGAGCAGTTCTTC. Protein product: CASTRDPYNEQFF.

This clone was recorded only once. This sequence joins TRBV13 and TRBJ2-7; possibly TRBD1 or TRBD2 for D (5 bases each). V lost 2 bases to trimming and J lost 2 bases, with 10 bases between them. The CDR3 sequence is 14 residues long. The germline V gene encodes CDR1 PRHDT and CDR2 FYEKMQ (reference sequence). In DNA, the CDR3 is TGTGCCAGCAGCTTACGCCAGGGAGCCTACGAGCAGTACTTC. Its protein is CASSLRQGAYEQYF.

This chain links TRBV7-2 with TRBJ2-3; the D is unclear. V was clipped by 4 bases and J by 2 bases, with 7 bases between them. Per the germline V gene, CDR1 is SGHTA and CDR2 is FQGNSA. This CDR3 is 13 amino acids long. In DNA, the CDR3 is TGTGCCAGCAGCTCGCAACCCACAGATACGCAGTATTTT. Amino acids: CASSSQPTDTQYF.

V gene TRBV4-3 combines with J gene TRBJ2-7; D remains unclear. CDR3 size: 13 residues. From germline, CDR1 is LGHNA and CDR2 YSLEER. Between the trimmed V and J ends, which lost 3 bases and 7 bases, there was a span of 13 bases. The CDR3 nucleotides read TGCGCCAGCAGCCACCGCTTTCCCGGGGAGCAGTACTTC. It is translated as CASSHRFPGEQYF.

This clone was seen a few times. This chain links TRBV18 with TRBJ1-6; D is uncertain. The V gene lost 1 base and the J gene lost 2 bases, with 12 bases spanning the gap. The CDR3 is made up of 17 amino acids. Looked up from germline, CDR1 is KGHSH and CDR2 is LQKENI. For the CDR3, the DNA is TGTGCCAGCTCACCACAGGCACAGCAGACCTATAATTCACCCCTCCACTTT. Protein: CASSPQAQQTYNSPLHF.

This clone was observed a few times. This chain uses TRBV5-4 with TRBJ2-2, with 10 bases aligning to TRBD1. The germline V gene has CDR1 SGHNT and CDR2 YYREEE (reference sequence). The CDR3 spans 16 residues. V gave up 5 bases and J gave up 5 bases; unmatched junction bases: 9. CDR3 amino acids: CASRDGRQGATGELFF. DNA for the CDR3: TGTGCCAGCAGGGACGGGAGACAGGGGGCAACCGGGGAGCTGTTTTTT.

J is TRBJ2-3 and V is TRBV5-1; D not resolved. The V gene lost 0 bases and the J gene lost 7 bases, with 6 bases spanning the gap. The CDR3 consists of 12 residues. Germline V gene lookup returns CDR1 SGHRS and CDR2 YFSETQ. CDR3 residues: CASSLGVNTQYF. CDR3 DNA sequence: TGCGCCAGCAGCTTGGGAGTCAATACGCAGTATTTT.